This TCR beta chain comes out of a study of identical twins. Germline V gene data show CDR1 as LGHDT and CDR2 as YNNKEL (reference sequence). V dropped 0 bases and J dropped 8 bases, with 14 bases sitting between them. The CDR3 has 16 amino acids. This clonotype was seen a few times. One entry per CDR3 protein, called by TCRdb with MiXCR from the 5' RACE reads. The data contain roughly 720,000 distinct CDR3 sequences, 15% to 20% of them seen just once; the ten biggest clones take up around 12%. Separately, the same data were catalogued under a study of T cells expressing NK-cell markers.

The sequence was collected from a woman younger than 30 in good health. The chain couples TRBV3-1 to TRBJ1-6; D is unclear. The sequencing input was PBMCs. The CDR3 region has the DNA TGTGCCAGCAGCCAAGAGGGCAGAACCTCTTATTCACCCCTCCACTTT. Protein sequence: CASSQEGRTSYSPLHF.